One sample yielded the 28 T cell receptor beta chains listed below, sequenced in a study of T cells in Graves' hyperthyroidism and ophthalmopathy. The TCR beta CDR3 regions underwent amplification using RNA transcripts as the source. The primer set for the first-round RT-PCR of the TCR CDR3 was HTBI. TCRdb passed the multiplex PCR reads through MiXCR, listing each CDR3 protein once. The sample lists 300,000 to 450,000 distinct CDR3 sequences; roughly 13% were seen once. Sequenced input: blood. These receptors came from a woman younger than 35 with Graves' hyperthyroidism.

The sample holds many counts of this clonotype. J is TRBJ1-6 and V is TRBV20-1, with no clear D. Germline CDR1 DFQATT, CDR2 SNEGSKA (reference sequence). CDR3 length: 17 residues. Trimming took 0 bases from V and 3 from J, leaving 15 bases between them. The chain's CDR3 is CSARDRTGLDYNSPLHF. The CDR3 bases are TGCAGTGCTAGAGATCGAACGGGCTTGGACTATAATTCACCCCTCCACTTT.

This clonotype showed up many times. The chain links TRBV20-1 to TRBJ1-2; 12 nucleotides align to TRBD1. V lost 6 bases, J lost 6 bases, and 20 bases stayed unmatched. CDR3 length equals 18 residues. Germline V CDR1 and CDR2: DFQATT, SNEGSKA (reference sequence). CDR3 sequence: CSATGVRDRGLKANGYTF. The CDR3, as DNA: TGCAGTGCGACGGGTGTGCGGGACAGGGGGCTCAAGGCGAATGGCTACACCTTC.

In its sample, this clonotype was seen many times. CDR3 coding DNA: TGTGCCAGCAGCGCCCGGATCCAGACGAAAGAGACCCAGTACTTC. Residues: CASSARIQTKETQYF. The chain has TRBV11-2 and TRBJ2-5; D is ambiguous. V was pared by 5 bases and J by 3 bases, with 16 bases between. Germline CDR1 SGHAT, CDR2 FQNNGV. This CDR3 comprises 15 residues.

This rearrangement joins TRBV6-1 to TRBJ2-7; TRBD2 agrees at 8 bases. Trimming at V came to 6 bases and at J to 4 bases, leaving 11 bases not matched to a gene. The CDR3 consists of 15 residues. The germline CDR1 and CDR2 sequences are MNHNS and SASEGT. CDR3 loop: CASSPAGGREYEQYF. The DNA of the CDR3 is TGTGCCAGCAGCCCCGCGGGAGGTAGGGAGTACGAGCAGTACTTC.

This clonotype was found a few times. V is TRBV6-2 or TRBV6-3 and J is TRBJ2-2; 8 nucleotides line up with TRBD1. This CDR3 contains 14 residues. Unmatched junction bases numbered 5, after V lost 5 bases and J lost 6 bases. Germline V gene data show CDR1 as MNHEY and CDR2 as SVGEGT. CDR3 residues: CASSRTGGAGELFF. CDR3 nucleotide sequence: TGTGCCAGCAGTCGAACAGGGGGTGCCGGGGAGCTGTTTTTT.

This clonotype was recorded at least ten times. The chain joins TRBV7-9 to TRBJ2-5; 9 bases are shared with TRBD2. Germline lookup yields CDR1 SEHNR and CDR2 FQNEAQ (reference sequence). V was clipped by 6 bases and J by 2 bases; unmatched bases: 7. The CDR3 covers 15 residues. This CDR3 is CASRPSGGLQETQYF. DNA for the CDR3: TGTGCCAGCAGGCCAAGCGGGGGGCTTCAAGAGACCCAGTACTTC.

The sample holds many counts of this clonotype. The J gene is TRBJ2-3, the V gene TRBV20-1; the D is unclear. V shed 0 bases and J shed 1 base, with 11 bases lying between them. From germline, CDR1 is DFQATT and CDR2 SNEGSKA (reference sequence). This CDR3 has 15 residues. The CDR3 protein is CSARDFTRRTDTQYF. The CDR3 DNA reads TGCAGTGCTAGAGATTTTACTCGACGCACAGATACGCAGTATTTT.

This clonotype was counted only a few times. This chain uses TRBV4-1 with TRBJ2-7; TRBD2 aligns across 7 bases. Looked up from germline, CDR1 is MGHRA and CDR2 is YSYEKL. This CDR3 is built from 18 residues. V lost 4 bases, J lost 3 bases, and 18 bases stayed unmatched. This chain's CDR3 is CASSRAGNWWEEGYEQYF. The CDR3, as DNA: TGCGCCAGCAGCCGAGCGGGGAATTGGTGGGAAGAGGGCTACGAGCAGTACTTC.

This clonotype occurred many times. The J gene is TRBJ2-1, the V gene TRBV20-1; 10 nucleotides align to TRBD2. There are 16 residues in the CDR3. With 1 base clipped from V and 10 bases from J, the junction kept 13 bases outside the gene matches. In germline, CDR1 is DFQATT, CDR2 SNEGSKA (reference sequence). CDR3: CSARGRASGRPEEQFF. The CDR3, as DNA: TGCAGTGCTAGAGGAAGGGCTAGCGGGAGACCCGAAGAGCAGTTCTTC.

This clonotype was counted between two and nine times. An end of the junction does not agree with germline; a read error may underlie this. The rearrangement uses TRBV6-5 and TRBJ2-7; D is unclear. This CDR3 is 13 amino acids long. The V gene's germline CDR1 is MNHEY and CDR2 SVGAGI. DNA for the CDR3: TGTGCCAACAGTTACCCAAGTTCCTACGAGCAGTACTTC. As protein: CANSYPSSYEQYF.

This clonotype was seen more than once but under ten times. The chain recombines TRBV5-1 with TRBJ1-5; no definite D call. Trimming removed 3 bases at V and 10 bases at J, with 17 bases between. Germline CDR1 is SGHRS and CDR2 is YFSETQ. This CDR3 comprises 14 residues. The CDR3 DNA reads TGCGCCAGCAGCTCCGACGGGGTACTGGATCCCCAGCATTTT. As protein: CASSSDGVLDPQHF.

This clonotype came up many times. The chain joins TRBV2 to TRBJ1-1, with a weak D call TRBD1 (6 bases). The CDR3 totals 11 residues. Germline V gene sequence: CDR1 SNHLY, CDR2 FYNNEI. V lost 10 bases and J 4 bases, leaving 10 bases between the germline ends. The CDR3 bases are TGTGCCACCCGGGACATCACTGAAGCTTTCTTT. It codes for CATRDITEAFF.

This clonotype occurred a few times. A junction end diverges from the germline sequence, so it may reflect a read error. This rearrangement joins TRBV19 to TRBJ2-5; TRBD1 matches 9 bases. The CDR3 totals 14 residues. The germline CDR1 and CDR2 sequences are LNHDA and SQIVND (reference sequence). The chain's CDR3 is CASSHRGREETRYF. The CDR3 DNA reads as TGTGCCAGTAGTCACAGGGGGCGTGAAGAGACCCGGTACTTC.

This clonotype was observed at least ten times. This chain links TRBV9 with TRBJ2-7; 11 nucleotides match TRBD1. The CDR3 is 14 amino acids. Germline values: CDR1 SGDLS, CDR2 YYNGEE. Germline trimming cut 3 bases from V and 7 bases from J; bases unmatched to any gene: 6. The CDR3 DNA follows: TGTGCCAGCAGCGCTGGACAGGGGGCGAGAGAGCAGTACTTC. Translation: CASSAGQGAREQYF.

Many counts were recorded for this clonotype. J is TRBJ2-6 and V is TRBV7-3; maybe TRBD1 (5 bases). Germline CDR1 SGHTA, CDR2 FQGTGA. V was shortened by 6 bases and J by 0 bases, with 12 bases between the two germline ends. This CDR3 spans 16 amino acids. CDR3 sequence reads: CASSPTGPSGANVLTF. The CDR3 DNA reads TGTGCCAGCAGTCCTACAGGTCCCTCTGGGGCCAACGTCCTGACTTTC.

V and J are TRBV7-9 and TRBJ2-2; D not certain. CDR3 length: 14 amino acids. V shed 5 bases and J shed 6 bases, with 13 bases lying between them. CDR1 and CDR2 (germline): SEHNR, FQNEAQ (reference sequence). The CDR3 region has the DNA TGTGCCAGCAGCCAATCAGAGCTGTCCGGGGAGCTGTTTTTT. Amino acids: CASSQSELSGELFF.

This clonotype was observed many times. The DNA for the CDR3 is TGTGCCAGCAGTTTAGTGGGGGGCGCCTACAATGAGCAGTTCTTC. Translation gives CASSLVGGAYNEQFF. V gene TRBV27 combines with J gene TRBJ2-1; D may correspond to TRBD1 or TRBD2 (6 bases each). CDR1 and CDR2 (germline): MNHEY, SMNVEV (reference sequence). This CDR3 has 15 amino acids. V was clipped by 2 bases and J by 2 bases, with 10 bases between them.

This clonotype was seen a few times. This may come from a read error, since a much larger clone is one base off. J is TRBJ2-7 and V is TRBV2, with 8 nucleotides matching TRBD1. This CDR3 is 14 amino acids long. Germline V lookup: CDR1 SNHLY, CDR2 FYNNEI. DNA for the CDR3: TGTGCCAGCAGTGAAGGGACAGGGAAGAACGAGCAGTGCTTC. As protein: CASSEGTGKNEQCF. The variable domain in full, completed from reference TRBV2 and TRBJ2-7, reads EPEVTQTPSHQVTQMGQEVILRCVPISNHLYFYWYRQILGQKVEFLVSFYNNEISEKSEIFDDQFSVERPDGSNFTLKIRSTKLEDSAMYFCASSEGTGKNEQCFGPGTRLTVT.

V gene TRBV16 combines with J gene TRBJ2-5; 11 positions agree with TRBD1. Unmatched junction bases numbered 1, after V lost 1 base and J lost 3 bases. CDR3 size: 15 residues. Germline V gene sequence: CDR1 KGHSY, CDR2 FQNENV. CDR3 residues: CASSQWTGGEETQYF. The CDR3 coding sequence is TGTGCCAGCAGCCAATGGACAGGGGGCGAAGAGACCCAGTACTTC.

This clonotype showed up just a few times. The V call is TRBV27, the J call TRBJ2-7; D ambiguous. Germline V gene sequence: CDR1 MNHEY, CDR2 SMNVEV (reference sequence). This CDR3 is built from 14 residues. Between the trimmed V and J ends, which lost 6 bases and 3 bases, there was a span of 15 bases. The CDR3 DNA reads TGTGCCAGCAGCTCTAGTGGCAGCAACTACGAGCAGTACTTC. As protein: CASSSSGSNYEQYF.

The chain is built from TRBV19 and TRBJ1-2, with D possibly matching TRBD1 (5 bases). This CDR3 is 13 amino acids long. V lost 6 bases and J lost 5, with 13 bases in between. Germline V lookup: CDR1 LNHDA, CDR2 SQIVND (reference sequence). CDR3: CASSPDSFYGYTF. The CDR3 bases are TGTGCCAGTAGCCCTGACAGCTTTTATGGCTACACCTTC.

The rearrangement uses TRBV20-1 and TRBJ2-5; weak D call: TRBD1 (5 bases). Looked up from germline, CDR1 is DFQATT and CDR2 is SNEGSKA (reference sequence). Trimming stripped 0 bases from V and 2 bases from J, with 10 bases between. This CDR3 comprises 14 residues. CDR3 in amino acids: CSARDPGWQETQYF. The CDR3, as DNA: TGCAGTGCTAGAGATCCAGGGTGGCAAGAGACCCAGTACTTC.

This clonotype was found many times. The chain uses TRBV5-6 and TRBJ1-1; 8 nucleotides align to TRBD1. This CDR3 spans 14 amino acids. Looked up from germline, CDR1 is SGHDT and CDR2 is YYEEEE. V shed 0 bases and J 9 bases; nucleotides not matched to a gene: 7. The CDR3 protein is CASSLGVGTGKAFF. Written as DNA, the CDR3 is TGTGCCAGCAGCTTGGGGGTTGGGACAGGCAAAGCTTTCTTT.

This clonotype was counted at least ten times. V gene TRBV24-1 combines with J gene TRBJ1-4; D remains ambiguous. The CDR3 spans 14 residues. Per germline, CDR1 KGHDR and CDR2 SFDVKD. V gave up 2 bases and J gave up 7 bases, with 10 bases separating them. Here the CDR3 DNA reads TGTGCCACCAGTGATTCCACCCGACCTGAAAAACTGTTTTTT. Translating gives CATSDSTRPEKLFF.

The table lists this clonotype with many counts. The chain is built from TRBV11-2 and TRBJ1-1; tentatively, D is TRBD1 (6 bases). The ends were cut back, 4 bases at V and 5 bases at J, with 8 bases in the middle. CDR1 and CDR2 (germline): SGHAT, FQNNGV. CDR3 length: 12 residues. In DNA, the CDR3 is TGTGCCAGCAGCTCTCAGGGGACTGAAGCTTTCTTT. It encodes CASSSQGTEAFF.

This clonotype has ten or more counts. The chain combines TRBV12-3 or TRBV12-4 with TRBJ1-2; maybe TRBD1 (5 bases). The CDR3 is 18 residues long. V shed 4 bases and J shed 0 bases, with 21 bases lying between them. CDR3 nucleotides: TGTGCCAGCAGTTCAGGGTGGCAGTCTCTAACGTCTAACTATGGCTACACCTTC. Translation: CASSSGWQSLTSNYGYTF.

This clonotype has a handful of counts. The chain combines TRBV28 with TRBJ2-5, with D possibly matching TRBD1 (5 bases). Germline loops: CDR1 MDHEN, CDR2 SYDVKM. V lost 2 bases, J lost 2 bases, and 9 bases lay in between. CDR3 size: 14 residues. This chain's CDR3 is CASSLVGAQETQYF. The DNA of the CDR3 is TGTGCCAGCAGTTTAGTAGGGGCTCAAGAGACCCAGTACTTC.

This clonotype was seen at least ten times. The CDR3 coding sequence is TGTGCCAGCACCCGAGGGACCTCGAACACTGAAGCTTTCTTT. Protein sequence: CASTRGTSNTEAFF. The genes are TRBV3-1 and TRBJ1-1, with D perhaps TRBD1 (5 bases). The CDR3 consists of 14 residues. CDR1 and CDR2 from the germline V gene are LGHDT and YNNKEL (reference sequence). V gave up 7 bases and J gave up 1 base, with 13 bases separating them.